The T cell receptor beta chain under discussion was sequenced for a study of T cells in Graves' hyperthyroidism and ophthalmopathy. The study's findings and limits: The majority of expanded thyroid clonotypes above 0.001 also appeared in blood.

Germline CDR1 MNHEY, CDR2 SVGEGT. V lost 2 bases to trimming and J lost 3 bases; unmatched junction nucleotides: 12. This CDR3 comprises 17 residues. The TCR beta CDR3 regions underwent amplification using RNA transcripts as the source. First-round RT-PCR with HTBI primers amplified the TCR CDR3 region. Via MiXCR, TCRdb re-called the multiplex PCR reads, giving one row per CDR3 protein. The table lists about 360,000 distinct CDR3 sequences, about 25% of them singletons. This clonotype was detected many times. The antigen remains undetermined. The material sequenced was blood. The rearrangement uses TRBV6-2 or TRBV6-3 and TRBJ2-7; 8 bases line up with TRBD2. This receptor was identified in a man aged 50 to 60 with Graves' hyperthyroidism. CDR3 DNA: TGTGCCAGCAGTTACCGACCCGTAGCTAGCGGGTACTACGAGCAGTACTTC. Translated: CASSYRPVASGYYEQYF.